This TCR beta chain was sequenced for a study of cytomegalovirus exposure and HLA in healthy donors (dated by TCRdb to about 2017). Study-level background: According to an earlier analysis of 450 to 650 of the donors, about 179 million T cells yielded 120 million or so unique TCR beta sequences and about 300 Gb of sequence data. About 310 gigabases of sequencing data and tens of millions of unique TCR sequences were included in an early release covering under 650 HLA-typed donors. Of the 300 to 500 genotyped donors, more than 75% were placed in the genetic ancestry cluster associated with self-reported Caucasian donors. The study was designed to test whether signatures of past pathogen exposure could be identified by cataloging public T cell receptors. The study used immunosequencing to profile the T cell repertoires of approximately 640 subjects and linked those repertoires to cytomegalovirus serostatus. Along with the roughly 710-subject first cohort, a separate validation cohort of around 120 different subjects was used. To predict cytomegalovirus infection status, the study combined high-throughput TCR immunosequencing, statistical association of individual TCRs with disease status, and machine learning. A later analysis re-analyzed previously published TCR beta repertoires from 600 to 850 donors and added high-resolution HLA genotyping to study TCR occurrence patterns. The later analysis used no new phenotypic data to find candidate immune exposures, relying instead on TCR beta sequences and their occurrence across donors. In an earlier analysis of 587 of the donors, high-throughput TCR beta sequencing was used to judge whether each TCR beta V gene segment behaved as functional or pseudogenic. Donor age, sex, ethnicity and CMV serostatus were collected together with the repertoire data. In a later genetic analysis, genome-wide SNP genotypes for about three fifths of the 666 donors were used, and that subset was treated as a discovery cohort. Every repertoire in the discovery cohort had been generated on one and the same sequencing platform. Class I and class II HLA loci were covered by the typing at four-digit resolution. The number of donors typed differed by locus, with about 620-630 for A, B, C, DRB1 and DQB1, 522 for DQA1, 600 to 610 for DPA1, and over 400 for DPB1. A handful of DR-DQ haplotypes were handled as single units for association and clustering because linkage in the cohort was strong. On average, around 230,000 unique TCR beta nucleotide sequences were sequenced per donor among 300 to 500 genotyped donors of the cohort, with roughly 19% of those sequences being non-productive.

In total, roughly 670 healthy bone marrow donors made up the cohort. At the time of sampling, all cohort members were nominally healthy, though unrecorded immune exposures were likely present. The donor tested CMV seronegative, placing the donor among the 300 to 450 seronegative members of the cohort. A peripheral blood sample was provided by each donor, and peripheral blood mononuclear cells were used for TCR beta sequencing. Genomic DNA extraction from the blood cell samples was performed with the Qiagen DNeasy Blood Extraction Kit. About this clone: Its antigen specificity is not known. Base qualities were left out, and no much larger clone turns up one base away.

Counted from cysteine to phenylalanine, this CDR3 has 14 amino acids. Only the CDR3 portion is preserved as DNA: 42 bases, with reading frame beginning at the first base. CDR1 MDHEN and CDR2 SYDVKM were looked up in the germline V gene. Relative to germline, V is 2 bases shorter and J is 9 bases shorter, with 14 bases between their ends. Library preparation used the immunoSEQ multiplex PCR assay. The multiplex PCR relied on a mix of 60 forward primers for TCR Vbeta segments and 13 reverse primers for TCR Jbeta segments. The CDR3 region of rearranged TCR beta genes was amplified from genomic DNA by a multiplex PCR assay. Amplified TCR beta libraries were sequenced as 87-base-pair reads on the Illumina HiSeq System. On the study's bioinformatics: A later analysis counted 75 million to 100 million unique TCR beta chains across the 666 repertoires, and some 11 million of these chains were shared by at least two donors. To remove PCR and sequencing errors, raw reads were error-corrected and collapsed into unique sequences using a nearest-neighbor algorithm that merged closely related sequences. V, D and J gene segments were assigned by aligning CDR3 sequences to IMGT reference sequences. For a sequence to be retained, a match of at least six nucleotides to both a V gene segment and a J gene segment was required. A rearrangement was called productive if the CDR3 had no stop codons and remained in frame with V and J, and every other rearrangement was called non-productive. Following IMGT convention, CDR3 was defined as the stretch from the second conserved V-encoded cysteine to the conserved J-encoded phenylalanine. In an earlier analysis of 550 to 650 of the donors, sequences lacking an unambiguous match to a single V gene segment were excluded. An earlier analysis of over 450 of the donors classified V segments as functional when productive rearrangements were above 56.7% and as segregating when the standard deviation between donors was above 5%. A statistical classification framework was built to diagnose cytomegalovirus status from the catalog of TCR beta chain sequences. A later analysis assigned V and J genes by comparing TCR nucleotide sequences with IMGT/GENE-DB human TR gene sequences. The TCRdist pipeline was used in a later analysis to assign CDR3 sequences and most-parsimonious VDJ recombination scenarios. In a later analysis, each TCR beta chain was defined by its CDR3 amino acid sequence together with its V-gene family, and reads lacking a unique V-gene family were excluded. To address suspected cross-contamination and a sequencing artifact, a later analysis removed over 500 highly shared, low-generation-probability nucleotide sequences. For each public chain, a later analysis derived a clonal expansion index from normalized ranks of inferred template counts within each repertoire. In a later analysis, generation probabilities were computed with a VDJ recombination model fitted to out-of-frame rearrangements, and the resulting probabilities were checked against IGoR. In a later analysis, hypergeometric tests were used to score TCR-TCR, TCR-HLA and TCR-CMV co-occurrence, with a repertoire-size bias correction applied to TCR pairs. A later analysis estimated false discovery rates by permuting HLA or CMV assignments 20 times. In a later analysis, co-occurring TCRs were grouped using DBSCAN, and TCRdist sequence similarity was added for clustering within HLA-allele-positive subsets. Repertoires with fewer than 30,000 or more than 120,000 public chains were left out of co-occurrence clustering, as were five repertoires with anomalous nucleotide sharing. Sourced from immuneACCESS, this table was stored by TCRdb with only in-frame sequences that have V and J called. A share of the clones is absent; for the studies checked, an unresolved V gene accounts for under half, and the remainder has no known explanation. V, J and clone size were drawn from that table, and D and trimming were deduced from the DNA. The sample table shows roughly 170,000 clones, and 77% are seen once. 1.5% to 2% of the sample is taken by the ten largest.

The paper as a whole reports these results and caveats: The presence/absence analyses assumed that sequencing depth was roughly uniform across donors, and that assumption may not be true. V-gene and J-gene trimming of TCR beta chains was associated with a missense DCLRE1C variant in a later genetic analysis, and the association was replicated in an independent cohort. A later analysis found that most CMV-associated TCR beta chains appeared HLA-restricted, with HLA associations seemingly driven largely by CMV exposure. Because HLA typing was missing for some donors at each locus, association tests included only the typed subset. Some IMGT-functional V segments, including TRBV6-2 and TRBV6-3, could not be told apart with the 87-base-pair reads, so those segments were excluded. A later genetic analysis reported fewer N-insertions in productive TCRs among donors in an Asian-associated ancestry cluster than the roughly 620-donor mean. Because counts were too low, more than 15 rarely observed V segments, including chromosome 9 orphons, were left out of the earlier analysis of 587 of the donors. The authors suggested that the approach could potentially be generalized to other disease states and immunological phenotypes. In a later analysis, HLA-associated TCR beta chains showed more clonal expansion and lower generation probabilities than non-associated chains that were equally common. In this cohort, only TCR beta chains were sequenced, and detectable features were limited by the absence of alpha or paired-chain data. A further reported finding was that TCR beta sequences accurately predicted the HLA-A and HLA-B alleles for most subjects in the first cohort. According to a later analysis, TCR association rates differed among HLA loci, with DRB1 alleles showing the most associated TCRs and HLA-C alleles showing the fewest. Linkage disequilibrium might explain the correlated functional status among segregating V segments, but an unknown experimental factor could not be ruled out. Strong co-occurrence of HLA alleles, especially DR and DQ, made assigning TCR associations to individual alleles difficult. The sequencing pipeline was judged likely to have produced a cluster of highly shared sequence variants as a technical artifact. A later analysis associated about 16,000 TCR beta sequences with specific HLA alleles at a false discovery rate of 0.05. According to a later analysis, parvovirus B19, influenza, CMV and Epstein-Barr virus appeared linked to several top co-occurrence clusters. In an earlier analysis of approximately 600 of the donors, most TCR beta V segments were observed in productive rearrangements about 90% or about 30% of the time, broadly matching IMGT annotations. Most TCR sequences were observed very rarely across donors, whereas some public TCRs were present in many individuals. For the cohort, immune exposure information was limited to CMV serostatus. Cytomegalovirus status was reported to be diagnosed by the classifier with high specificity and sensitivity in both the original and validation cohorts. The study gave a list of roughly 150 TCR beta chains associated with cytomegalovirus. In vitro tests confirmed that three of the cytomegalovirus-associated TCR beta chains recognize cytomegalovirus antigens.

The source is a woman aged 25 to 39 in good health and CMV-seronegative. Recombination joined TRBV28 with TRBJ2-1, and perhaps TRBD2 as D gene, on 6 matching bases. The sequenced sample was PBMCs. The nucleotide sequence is TGTGCCAGCAGTTTACATCGTATCGGGAGTGAGCAGTTCTTC. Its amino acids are CASSLHRIGSEQFF.